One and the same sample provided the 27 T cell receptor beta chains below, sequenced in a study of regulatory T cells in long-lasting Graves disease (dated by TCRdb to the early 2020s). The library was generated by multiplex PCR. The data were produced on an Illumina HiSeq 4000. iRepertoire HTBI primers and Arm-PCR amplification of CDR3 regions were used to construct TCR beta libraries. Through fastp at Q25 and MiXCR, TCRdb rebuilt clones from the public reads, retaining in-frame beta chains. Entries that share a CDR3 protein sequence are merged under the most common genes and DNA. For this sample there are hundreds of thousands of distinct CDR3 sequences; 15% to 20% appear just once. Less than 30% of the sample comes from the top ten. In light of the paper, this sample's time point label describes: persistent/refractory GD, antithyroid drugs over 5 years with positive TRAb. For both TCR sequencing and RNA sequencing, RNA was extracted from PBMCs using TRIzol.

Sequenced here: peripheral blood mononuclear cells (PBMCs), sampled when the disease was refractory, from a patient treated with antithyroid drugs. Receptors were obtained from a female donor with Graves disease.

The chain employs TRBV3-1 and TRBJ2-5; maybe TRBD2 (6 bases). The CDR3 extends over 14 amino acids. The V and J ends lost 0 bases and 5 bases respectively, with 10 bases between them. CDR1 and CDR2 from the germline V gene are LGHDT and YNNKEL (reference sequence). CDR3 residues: CASSQDREWETQYF. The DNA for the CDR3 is TGTGCCAGCAGCCAAGATCGGGAGTGGGAGACCCAGTACTTC.

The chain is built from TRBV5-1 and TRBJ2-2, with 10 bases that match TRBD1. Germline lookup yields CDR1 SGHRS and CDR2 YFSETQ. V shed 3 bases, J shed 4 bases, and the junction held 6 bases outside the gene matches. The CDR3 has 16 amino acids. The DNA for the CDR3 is TGCGCCAGCAGCTGGGCGGGACAGGGGCGCACCGGGGAGCTGTTTTTT. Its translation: CASSWAGQGRTGELFF.

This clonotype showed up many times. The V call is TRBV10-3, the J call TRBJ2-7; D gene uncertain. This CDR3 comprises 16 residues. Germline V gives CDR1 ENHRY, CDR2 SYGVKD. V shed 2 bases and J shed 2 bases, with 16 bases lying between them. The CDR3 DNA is TGTGCCATCAGTGAGGTTATGATGGGGTCAACCTACGAGCAGTACTTC. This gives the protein CAISEVMMGSTYEQYF.

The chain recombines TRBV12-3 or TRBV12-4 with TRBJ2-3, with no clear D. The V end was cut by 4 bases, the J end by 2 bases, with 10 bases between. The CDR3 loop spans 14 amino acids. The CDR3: CASSWPRITDTQYF. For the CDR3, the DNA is TGTGCCAGCAGTTGGCCTCGGATCACAGATACGCAGTATTTT.

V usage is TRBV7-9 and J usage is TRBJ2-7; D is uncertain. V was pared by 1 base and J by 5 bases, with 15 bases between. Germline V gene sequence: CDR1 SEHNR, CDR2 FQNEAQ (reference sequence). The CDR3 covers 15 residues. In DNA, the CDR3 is TGTGCCAGCAGCTTAGTTCGAGGCCATGGCAACGAGCAGTACTTC. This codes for CASSLVRGHGNEQYF.

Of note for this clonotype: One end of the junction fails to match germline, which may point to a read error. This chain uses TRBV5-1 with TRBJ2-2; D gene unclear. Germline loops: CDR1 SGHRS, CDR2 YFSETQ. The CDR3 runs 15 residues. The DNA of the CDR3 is TGTGCCAGCAGCGTAGGCCCGAGCGATACCGGGGAGCTGTTTTTT. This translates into CASSVGPSDTGELFF.

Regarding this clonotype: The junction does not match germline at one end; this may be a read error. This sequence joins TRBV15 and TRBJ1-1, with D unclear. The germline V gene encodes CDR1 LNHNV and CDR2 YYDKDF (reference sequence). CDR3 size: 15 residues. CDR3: CATSRERTVYTEAFF. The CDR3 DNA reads TGCGCCACCAGCAGAGAAAGGACGGTGTACACTGAAGCTTTCTTT.

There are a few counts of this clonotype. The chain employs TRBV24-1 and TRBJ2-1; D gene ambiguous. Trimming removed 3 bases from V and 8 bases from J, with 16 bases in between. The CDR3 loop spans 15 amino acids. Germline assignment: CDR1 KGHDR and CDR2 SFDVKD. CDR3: CATSDRHLKGDEQFF. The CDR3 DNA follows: TGTGCCACCAGTGATAGGCACTTGAAGGGCGATGAGCAGTTCTTC.

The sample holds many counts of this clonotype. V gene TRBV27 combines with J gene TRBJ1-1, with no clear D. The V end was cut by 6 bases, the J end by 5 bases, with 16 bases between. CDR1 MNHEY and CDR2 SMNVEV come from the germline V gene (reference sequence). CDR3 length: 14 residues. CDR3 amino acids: CASSLEGPGTEAFF. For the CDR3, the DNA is TGTGCCAGCAGCCTCGAAGGCCCCGGAACTGAAGCTTTCTTT.

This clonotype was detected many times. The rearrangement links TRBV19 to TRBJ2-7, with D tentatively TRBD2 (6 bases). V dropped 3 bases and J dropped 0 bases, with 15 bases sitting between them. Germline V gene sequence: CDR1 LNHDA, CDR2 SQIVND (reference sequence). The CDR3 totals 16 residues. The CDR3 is CASSMVWGRNSYEQYF. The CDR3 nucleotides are TGTGCCAGTAGTATGGTATGGGGGAGGAACTCCTACGAGCAGTACTTC.

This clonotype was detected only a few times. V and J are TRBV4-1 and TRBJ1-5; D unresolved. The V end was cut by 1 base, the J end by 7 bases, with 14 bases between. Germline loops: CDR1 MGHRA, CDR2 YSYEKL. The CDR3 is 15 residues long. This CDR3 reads CASSQVVIGFQPQHF. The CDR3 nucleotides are TGCGCCAGCAGCCAAGTCGTGATCGGTTTCCAGCCCCAGCATTTT.

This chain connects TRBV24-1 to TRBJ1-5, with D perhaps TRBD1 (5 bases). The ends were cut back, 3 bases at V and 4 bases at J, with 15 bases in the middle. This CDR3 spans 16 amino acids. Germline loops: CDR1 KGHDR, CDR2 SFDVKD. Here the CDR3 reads CATSDPTGDANQPQHF. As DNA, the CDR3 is TGTGCCACCAGTGATCCGACGGGGGACGCAAATCAGCCCCAGCATTTT.

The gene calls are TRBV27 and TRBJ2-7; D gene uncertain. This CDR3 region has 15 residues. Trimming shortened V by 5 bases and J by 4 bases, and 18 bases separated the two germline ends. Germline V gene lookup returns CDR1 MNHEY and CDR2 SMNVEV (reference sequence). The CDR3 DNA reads TGTGCCAGCAGTCCCGACCCCACGACGGGTTACGAGCAGTACTTC. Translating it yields CASSPDPTTGYEQYF.

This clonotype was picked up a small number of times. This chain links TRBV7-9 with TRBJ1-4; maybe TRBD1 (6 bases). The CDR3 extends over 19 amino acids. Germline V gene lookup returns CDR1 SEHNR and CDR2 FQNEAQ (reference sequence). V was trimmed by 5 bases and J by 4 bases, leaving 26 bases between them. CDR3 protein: CASSGRQDGTRQVNEKLFF. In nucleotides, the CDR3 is TGTGCCAGCAGCGGCAGACAGGACGGGACGAGGCAAGTTAATGAAAAACTGTTTTTT.

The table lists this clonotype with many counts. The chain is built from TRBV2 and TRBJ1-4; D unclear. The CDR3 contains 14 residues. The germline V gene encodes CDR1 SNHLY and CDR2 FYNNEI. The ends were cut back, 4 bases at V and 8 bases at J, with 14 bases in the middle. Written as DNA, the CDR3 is TGTGCCAGCAGTGGATCGGTAGCTTGGGAAAAACTGTTTTTT. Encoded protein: CASSGSVAWEKLFF. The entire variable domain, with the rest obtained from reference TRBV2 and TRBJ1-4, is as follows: EPEVTQTPSHQVTQMGQEVILRCVPISNHLYFYWYRQILGQKVEFLVSFYNNEISEKSEIFDDQFSVERPDGSNFTLKIRSTKLEDSAMYFCASSGSVAWEKLFFGSGTQLSVL.

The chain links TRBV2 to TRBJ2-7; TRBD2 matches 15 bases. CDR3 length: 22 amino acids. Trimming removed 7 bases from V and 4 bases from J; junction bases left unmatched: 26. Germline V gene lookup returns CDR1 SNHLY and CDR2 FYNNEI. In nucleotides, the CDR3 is TGTGCCAGCAAATTGGTCCGGCGGCCGGGGACTAGCGGGAGGCGGTTGGGGTACGAGCAGTACTTC. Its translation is CASKLVRRPGTSGRRLGYEQYF.

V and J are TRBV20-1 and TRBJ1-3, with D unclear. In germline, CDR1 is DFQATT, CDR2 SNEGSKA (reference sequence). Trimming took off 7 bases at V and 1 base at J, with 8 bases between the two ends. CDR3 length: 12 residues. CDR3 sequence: CSVQPSGNTIYF. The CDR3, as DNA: TGCAGTGTCCAGCCTTCTGGAAACACCATATATTTT.

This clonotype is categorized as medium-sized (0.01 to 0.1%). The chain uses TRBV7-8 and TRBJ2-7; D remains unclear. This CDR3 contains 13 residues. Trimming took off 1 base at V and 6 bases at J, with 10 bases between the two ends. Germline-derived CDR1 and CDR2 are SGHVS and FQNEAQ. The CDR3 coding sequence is TGTGCCAGCAGCTTAGGGCAGGCCCGCGAGCAGTACTTC. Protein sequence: CASSLGQAREQYF.

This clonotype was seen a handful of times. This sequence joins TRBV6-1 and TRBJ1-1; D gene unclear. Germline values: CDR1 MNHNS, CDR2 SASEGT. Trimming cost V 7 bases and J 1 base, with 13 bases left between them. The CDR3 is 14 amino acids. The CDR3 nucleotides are TGTGCCAGCAATTTAGCTAACCGGAACACTGAAGCTTTCTTT. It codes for CASNLANRNTEAFF.

The CDR3 bases are TGTGCCAGCCCAGCTTACGGAGGAGAGAATGAAAAACTGTTTTTT. It encodes CASPAYGGENEKLFF. This chain connects TRBV18 to TRBJ1-4; D remains unclear. CDR1 and CDR2 from the germline V gene are KGHSH and LQKENI. Between the trimmed V and J ends, which lost 8 bases and 5 bases, there was a span of 18 bases. The CDR3 has 15 residues.

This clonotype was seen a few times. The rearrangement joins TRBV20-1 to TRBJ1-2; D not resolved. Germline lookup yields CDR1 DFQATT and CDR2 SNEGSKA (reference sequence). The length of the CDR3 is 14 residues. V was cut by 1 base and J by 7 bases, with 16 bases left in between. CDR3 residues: CSARVHTVKGGYTF. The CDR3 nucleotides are TGCAGTGCTAGAGTTCACACTGTAAAGGGTGGCTACACCTTC.

The CDR3 sequence: CSAVGGGGGYEQYF. In DNA, the CDR3 is TGCAGTGCGGTTGGCGGGGGAGGGGGGTACGAGCAGTACTTC. The chain couples TRBV20-1 to TRBJ2-7; the D gene is possibly TRBD2 (7 bases). Looked up from germline, CDR1 is DFQATT and CDR2 is SNEGSKA (reference sequence). V dropped 6 bases and J dropped 4 bases, with 19 bases sitting between them. The CDR3 runs to 14 residues.

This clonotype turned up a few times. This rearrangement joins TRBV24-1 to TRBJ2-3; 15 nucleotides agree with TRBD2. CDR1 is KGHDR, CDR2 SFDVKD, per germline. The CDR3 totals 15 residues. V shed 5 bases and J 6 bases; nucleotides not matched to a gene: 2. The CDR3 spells CATSGTSGRADTQYF. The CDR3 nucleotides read TGTGCCACCAGTGGGACTAGCGGGAGGGCGGATACGCAGTATTTT.

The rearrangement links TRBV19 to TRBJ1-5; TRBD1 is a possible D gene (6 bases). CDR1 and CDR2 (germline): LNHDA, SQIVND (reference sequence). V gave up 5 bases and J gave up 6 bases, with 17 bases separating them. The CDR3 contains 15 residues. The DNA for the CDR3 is TGTGCCAGTAGTCCCTCCTCAGGGGCGGGTCAGCCCCAGCATTTT. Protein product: CASSPSSGAGQPQHF.

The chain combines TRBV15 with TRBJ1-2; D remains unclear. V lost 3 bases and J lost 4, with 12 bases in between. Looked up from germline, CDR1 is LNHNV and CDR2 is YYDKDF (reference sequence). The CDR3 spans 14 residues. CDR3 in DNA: TGTGCCACCAGCAGGGACGGGGTAGGCTATGGCTACACCTTC. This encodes CATSRDGVGYGYTF.

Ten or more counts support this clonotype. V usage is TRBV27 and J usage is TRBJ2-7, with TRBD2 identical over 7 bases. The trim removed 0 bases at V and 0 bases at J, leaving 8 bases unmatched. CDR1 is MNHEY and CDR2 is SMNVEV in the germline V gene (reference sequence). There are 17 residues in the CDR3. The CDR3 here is CASSLSGLADDSYEQYF. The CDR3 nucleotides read TGTGCCAGCAGTTTATCGGGCCTAGCGGATGACTCCTACGAGCAGTACTTC.

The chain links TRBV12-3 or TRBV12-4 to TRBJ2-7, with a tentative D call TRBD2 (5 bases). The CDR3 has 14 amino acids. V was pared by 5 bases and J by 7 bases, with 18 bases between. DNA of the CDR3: TGTGCCAGCAGTCGACTGGAACAGAGGAGGGAGCAGTACTTC. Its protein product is CASSRLEQRREQYF.